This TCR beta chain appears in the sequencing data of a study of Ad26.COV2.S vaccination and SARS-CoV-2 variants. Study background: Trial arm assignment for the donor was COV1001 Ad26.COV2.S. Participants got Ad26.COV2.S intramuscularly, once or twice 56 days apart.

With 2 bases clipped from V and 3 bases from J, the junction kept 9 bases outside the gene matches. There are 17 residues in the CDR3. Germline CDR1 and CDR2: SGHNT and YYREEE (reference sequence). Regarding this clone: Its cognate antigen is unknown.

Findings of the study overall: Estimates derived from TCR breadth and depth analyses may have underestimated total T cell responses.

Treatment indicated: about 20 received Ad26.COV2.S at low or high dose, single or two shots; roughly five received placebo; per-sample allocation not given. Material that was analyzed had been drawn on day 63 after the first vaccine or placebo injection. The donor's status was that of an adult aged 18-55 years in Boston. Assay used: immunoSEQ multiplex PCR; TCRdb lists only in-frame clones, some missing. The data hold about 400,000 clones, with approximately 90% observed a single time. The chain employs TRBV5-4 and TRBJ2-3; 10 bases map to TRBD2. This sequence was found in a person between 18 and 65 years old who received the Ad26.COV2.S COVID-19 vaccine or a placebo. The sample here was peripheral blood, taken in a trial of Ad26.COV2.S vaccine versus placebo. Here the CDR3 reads CASSLRASGRWTDTQYF. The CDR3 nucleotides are TGTGCCAGCAGCTTACGGGCTAGCGGGAGATGGACAGATACGCAGTATTTT.